This TCR beta chain was found in a study of human T cells and chemical hapten exposure. As handled by the study authors: TCR counts had a median of about 94,000 per sample and spanned about 23,224 to 690,600. TCRdb reprocessed the RACE reads with MiXCR, giving one entry per CDR3 protein. These V and J calls derive from TCRdb rather than the authors' analysis. The sample lists fewer than 45,000 distinct CDR3 sequences; 10% were seen once. The time point is: pre-sensitization, week 0. Treatment indicated: therapeutic diphenylcyclopropenone sensitization with weekly scalp DPC. The authors' total RNA extraction used unfractionated whole blood. Trimming stripped 5 bases from V and 6 bases from J, with 11 bases between. The CDR3 covers 13 residues. The V gene's germline CDR1 is SEHNR and CDR2 FQNEAQ (reference sequence). Worth noting for this clonotype: A much larger clone lies one base from this, so it may be a read error.

This specimen consisted of whole blood, obtained in connection with sensitization to the hapten diphenylcyclopropenone (DPC). The V and J genes are TRBV7-9 and TRBJ1-5; D is perhaps TRBD1 (5 bases). This receptor was obtained from a man aged 50 to 59 with alopecia areata. Some clones in this sample may be carry-over from other donors' samples. CDR3 sequence (DNA): TGTGCCAGCAGCGGCAGGGCTACTCAGCCCCAGCATTTT. It specifies CASSGRATQPQHF.